The clone carrying this TCR beta chain is medium-sized in the sample. What it recognizes is unknown. The CDR3 loop spans 14 amino acids. CDR1 and CDR2 (germline): LNHDA, SQIVND (reference sequence). After removal of 4 bases from V and 8 bases from J, the junction contained 7 bases not matched to a gene. Four PCR rounds used nested alpha and beta constant region primers plus the SP2 primer. Reverse transcription of blood and skin TCR RNA was primed at alpha and beta constant regions. TCRdb fed the UMI-ligation and nested PCR reads into MiXCR, producing one record per CDR3 protein. The table includes about 25,000 distinct CDR3 sequences, roughly 5.5% detected once. An oligonucleotide containing a UMI was ligated to the 3' end of TCR cDNA. RNA was extracted from more than 2 ml of whole blood of healthy adults. Unsorted total RNA, roughly 1 to 1,100 ng, was DNase treated before reverse transcription. The data belong to a study of naive and memory T cell subsets. Overall study findings and caveats: Potentially, T cell activation and differentiation skew this RNA-based measurement.

The sample consisted of blood. This chain connects TRBV19 to TRBJ2-1; 8 positions match TRBD1. The receptor was isolated from an adult in good health. CDR3 in amino acids: CASSSSIQGDEQFF. The DNA of the CDR3 is TGTGCCAGTAGTAGCTCCATACAGGGGGATGAGCAGTTCTTC.